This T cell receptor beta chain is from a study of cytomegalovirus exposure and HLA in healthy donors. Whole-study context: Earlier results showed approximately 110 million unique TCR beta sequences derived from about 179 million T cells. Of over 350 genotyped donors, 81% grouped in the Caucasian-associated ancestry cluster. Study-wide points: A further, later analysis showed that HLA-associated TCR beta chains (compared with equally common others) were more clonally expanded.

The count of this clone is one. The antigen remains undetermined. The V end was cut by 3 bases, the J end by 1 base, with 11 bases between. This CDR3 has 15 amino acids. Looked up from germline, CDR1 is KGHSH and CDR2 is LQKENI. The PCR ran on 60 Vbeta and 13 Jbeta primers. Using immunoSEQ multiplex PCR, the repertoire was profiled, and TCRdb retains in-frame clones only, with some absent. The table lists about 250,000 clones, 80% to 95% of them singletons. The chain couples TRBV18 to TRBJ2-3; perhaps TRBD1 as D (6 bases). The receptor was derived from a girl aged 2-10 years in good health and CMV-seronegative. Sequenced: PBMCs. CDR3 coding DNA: TGTGCCAGCTCACCTCTTACAGGGCGCACAGATACGCAGTATTTT. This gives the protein CASSPLTGRTDTQYF.